The clone carrying this T cell receptor (beta chain) was observed once. This specimen comes from a study of cytomegalovirus exposure and HLA in healthy donors. PCR involved 60 Vbeta and 13 Jbeta primers. Here immunoSEQ multiplex PCR was the method, and the copy in TCRdb shows in-frame clones only, minus some. The sample contains some 160,000 clones, around 77% of which appear only once. Sequencing was carried out using PBMCs. The TCR comes from a man between 60 and 70 years old in good health and CMV-seronegative.

The CDR3 region is CASSIDSGAAEDTQYF. The CDR3 DNA reads TGTGCCAGTAGTATCGATAGCGGAGCCGCGGAAGATACGCAGTATTTT. This chain links TRBV19 with TRBJ2-3; a possible D gene is TRBD2 (6 bases). Trimming pared 3 bases from V and 5 bases from J, leaving 18 bases between. The CDR3 runs to 16 residues. CDR1 is LNHDA and CDR2 is SQIVND in the germline V gene (reference sequence). Based on the CDR3 plus reference TRBV19 and TRBJ2-3, the full variable domain is DGGITQSPKYLFRKEGQNVTLSCEQNLNHDAMYWYRQDPGQGLRLIYYSQIVNDFQKGDIAEGYSVSREKKESFPLTVTSAQKNPTAFYLCASSIDSGAAEDTQYFGPGTRLTVL.